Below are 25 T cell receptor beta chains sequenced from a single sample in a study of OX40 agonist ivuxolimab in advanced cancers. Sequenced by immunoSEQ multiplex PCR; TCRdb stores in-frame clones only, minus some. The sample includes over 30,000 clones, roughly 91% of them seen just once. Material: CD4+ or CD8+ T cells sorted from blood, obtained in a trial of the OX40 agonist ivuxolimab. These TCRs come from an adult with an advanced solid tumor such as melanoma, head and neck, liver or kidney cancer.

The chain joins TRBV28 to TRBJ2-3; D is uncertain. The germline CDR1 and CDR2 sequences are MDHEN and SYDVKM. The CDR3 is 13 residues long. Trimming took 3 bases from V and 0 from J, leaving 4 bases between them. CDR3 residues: CASSLSSTDTQYF. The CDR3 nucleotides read TGTGCCAGCAGTTTGAGCAGCACAGATACGCAGTATTTT.

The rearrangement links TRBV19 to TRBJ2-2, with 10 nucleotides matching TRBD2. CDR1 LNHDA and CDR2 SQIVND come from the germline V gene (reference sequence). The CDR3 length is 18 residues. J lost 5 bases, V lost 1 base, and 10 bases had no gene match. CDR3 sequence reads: CASSIVLTSGARTGELFF. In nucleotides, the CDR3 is TGTGCCAGTAGTATAGTCTTAACTAGCGGGGCGAGGACCGGGGAGCTGTTTTTT.

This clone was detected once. The DNA for the CDR3 is TGTGCCAGCAGCCTCCCAGTCTTTTCACCCCTCCACTTT. It specifies CASSLPVFSPLHF. V is TRBV7-2 and J is TRBJ1-6; D unresolved. V lost 5 bases to trimming and J lost 9 bases, with 11 bases between them. Looked up from germline, CDR1 is SGHTA and CDR2 is FQGNSA. The CDR3 loop spans 13 amino acids.

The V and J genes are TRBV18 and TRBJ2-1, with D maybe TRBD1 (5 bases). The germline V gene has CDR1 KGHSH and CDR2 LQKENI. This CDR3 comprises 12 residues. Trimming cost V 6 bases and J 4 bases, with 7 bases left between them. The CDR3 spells CASSTEYNEQFF. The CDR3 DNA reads TGTGCCAGCTCGACAGAATACAATGAGCAGTTCTTC.

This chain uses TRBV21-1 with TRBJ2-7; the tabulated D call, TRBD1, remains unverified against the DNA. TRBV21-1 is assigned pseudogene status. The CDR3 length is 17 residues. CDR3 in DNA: TGTGCCAGCAGCAAAGCTACAGGACAGGGGCCCTCCTACGAGCAGTACTTC. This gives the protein CASSKATGQGPSYEQYF.

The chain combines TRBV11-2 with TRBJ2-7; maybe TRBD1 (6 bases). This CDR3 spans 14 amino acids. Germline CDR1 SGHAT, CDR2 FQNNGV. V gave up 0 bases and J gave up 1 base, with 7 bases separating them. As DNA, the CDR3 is TGTGCCAGCAGCTTAGATGGGACATCCTACGAGCAGTACTTC. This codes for CASSLDGTSYEQYF.

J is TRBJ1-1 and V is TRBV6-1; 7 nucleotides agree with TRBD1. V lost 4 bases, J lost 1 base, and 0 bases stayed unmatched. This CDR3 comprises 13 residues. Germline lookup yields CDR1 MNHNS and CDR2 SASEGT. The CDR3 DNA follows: TGTGCCAGCAGTGGACAGGGGAACACTGAAGCTTTCTTT. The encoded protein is CASSGQGNTEAFF.

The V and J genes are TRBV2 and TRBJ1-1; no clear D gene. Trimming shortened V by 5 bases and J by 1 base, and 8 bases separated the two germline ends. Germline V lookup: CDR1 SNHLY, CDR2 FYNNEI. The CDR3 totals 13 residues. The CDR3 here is CASSKQRNTEAFF. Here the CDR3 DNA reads TGTGCCAGCAGTAAACAGAGGAACACTGAAGCTTTCTTT.

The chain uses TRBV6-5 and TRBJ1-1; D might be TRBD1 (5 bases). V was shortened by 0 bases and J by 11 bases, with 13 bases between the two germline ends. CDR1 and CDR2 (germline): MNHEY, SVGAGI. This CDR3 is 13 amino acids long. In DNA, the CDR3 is TGTGCCAGCAGTTACTCGGGGCACGCTACGGCTTTCTTT. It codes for CASSYSGHATAFF.

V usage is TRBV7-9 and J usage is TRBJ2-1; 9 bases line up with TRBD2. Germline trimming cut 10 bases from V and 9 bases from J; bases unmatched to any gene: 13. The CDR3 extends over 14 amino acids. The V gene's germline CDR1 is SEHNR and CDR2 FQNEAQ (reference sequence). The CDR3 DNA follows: TGTGCCACAGCGGGGGCGGGAGGGCCTGTTGAGCAGTTCTTC. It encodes CATAGAGGPVEQFF.

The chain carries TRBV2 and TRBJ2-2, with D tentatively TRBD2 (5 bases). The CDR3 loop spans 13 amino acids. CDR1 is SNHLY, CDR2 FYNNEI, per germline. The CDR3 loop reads CGTGYPNTGELFF. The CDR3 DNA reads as TGTGGGACGGGATATCCGAACACCGGGGAGCTGTTTTTT.

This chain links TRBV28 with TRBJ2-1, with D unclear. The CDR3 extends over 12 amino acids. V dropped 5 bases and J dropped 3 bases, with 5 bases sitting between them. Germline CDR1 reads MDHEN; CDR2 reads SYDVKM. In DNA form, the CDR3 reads TGTGCCAGCAGTCGGAACTACAATGAGCAGTTCTTC. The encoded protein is CASSRNYNEQFF.

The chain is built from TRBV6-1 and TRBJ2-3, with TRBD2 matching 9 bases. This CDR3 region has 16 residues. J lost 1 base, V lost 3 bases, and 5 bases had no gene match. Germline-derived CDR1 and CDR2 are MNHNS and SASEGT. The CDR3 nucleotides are TGTGCCAGCAGTGAGCGGGAGGGCTCCGGCACAGATACGCAGTATTTT. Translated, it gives CASSEREGSGTDTQYF.

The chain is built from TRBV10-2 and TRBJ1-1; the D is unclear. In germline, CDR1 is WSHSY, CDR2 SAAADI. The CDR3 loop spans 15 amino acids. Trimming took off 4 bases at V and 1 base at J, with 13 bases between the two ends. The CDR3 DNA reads TGCGCCAGCAGTGTGCCCAGCACCAGGAACACTGAAGCTTTCTTT. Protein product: CASSVPSTRNTEAFF.

CDR3 nucleotides: TGTGCCAGCAGCTTCGGCGACTTAGCAAACATTCAGTACTTC. It codes for CASSFGDLANIQYF. V and J are TRBV5-4 and TRBJ2-4, with D unclear. Germline CDR1 is SGHNT and CDR2 is YYREEE (reference sequence). The CDR3 spans 14 residues. V was trimmed by 2 bases and J by 6 bases, leaving 12 bases between them. Filled out from reference TRBV5-4 and TRBJ2-4, the complete variable domain reads ETGVTQSPTHLIKTRGQQVTLRCSSQSGHNTVSWYQQALGQGPQFIFQYYREEENGRGNFPPRFSGLQFPNYSSELNVNALELDDSALYLCASSFGDLANIQYFGAGTRLSVL.

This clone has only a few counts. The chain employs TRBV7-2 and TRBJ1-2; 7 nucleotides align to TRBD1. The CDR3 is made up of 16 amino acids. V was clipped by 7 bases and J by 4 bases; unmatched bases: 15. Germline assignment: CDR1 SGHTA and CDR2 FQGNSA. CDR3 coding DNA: TGTGCCAGCACCGTTACAACAGGGGCGACCTCCTATGGCTACACCTTC. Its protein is CASTVTTGATSYGYTF.

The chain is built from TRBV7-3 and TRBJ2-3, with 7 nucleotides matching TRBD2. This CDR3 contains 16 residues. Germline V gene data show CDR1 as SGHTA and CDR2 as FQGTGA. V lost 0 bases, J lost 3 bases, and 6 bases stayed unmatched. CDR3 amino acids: CASSLTRGSGTDTQYF. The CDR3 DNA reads TGTGCCAGCAGCTTAACACGCGGGAGCGGGACAGATACGCAGTATTTT.

CDR3 bases: TGTGCCAGCGGACACACAGATACGCAGTATTTT. This gives the protein CASGHTDTQYF. This rearrangement joins TRBV28 to TRBJ2-3; the D gene is possibly TRBD1 (5 bases). This CDR3 is 11 amino acids long. Germline assignment: CDR1 MDHEN and CDR2 SYDVKM. Trimming left V 8 bases short and J 2 bases short, with 5 bases between.

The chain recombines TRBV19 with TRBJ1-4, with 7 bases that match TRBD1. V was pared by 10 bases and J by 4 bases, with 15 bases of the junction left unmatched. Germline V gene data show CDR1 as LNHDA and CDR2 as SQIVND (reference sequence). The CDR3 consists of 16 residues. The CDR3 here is CATGKNRGVGNEKLFF. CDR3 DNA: TGTGCCACAGGGAAGAACAGGGGCGTTGGTAATGAAAAACTGTTTTTT.

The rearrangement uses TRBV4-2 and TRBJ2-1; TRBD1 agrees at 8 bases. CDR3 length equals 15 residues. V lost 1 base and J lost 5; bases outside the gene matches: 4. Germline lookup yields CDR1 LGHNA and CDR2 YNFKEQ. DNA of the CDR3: TGTGCCAGCAGCCAAGGGCAGGGGGCAGACAATGAGCAGTTCTTC. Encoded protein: CASSQGQGADNEQFF.

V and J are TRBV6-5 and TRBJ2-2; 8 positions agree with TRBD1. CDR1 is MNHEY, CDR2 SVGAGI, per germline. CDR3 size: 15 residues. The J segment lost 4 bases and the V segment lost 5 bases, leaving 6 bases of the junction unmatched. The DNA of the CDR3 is TGTGCCAGCAGTCCGCGGACAGGGCCCACCGGGGAGCTGTTTTTT. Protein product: CASSPRTGPTGELFF.

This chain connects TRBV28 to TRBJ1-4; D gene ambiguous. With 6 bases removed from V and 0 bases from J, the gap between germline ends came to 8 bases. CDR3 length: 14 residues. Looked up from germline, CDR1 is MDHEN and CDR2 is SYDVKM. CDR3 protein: CASSRIATNEKLFF. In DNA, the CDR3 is TGTGCCAGCAGCCGTATCGCAACTAATGAAAAACTGTTTTTT.

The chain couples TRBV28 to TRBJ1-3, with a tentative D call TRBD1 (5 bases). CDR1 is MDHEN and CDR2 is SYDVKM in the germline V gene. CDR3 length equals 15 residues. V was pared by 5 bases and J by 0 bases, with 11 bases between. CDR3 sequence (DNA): TGTGCCAGCAGTCCGGGACGACTCTCTGGAAACACCATATATTTT. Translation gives CASSPGRLSGNTIYF.

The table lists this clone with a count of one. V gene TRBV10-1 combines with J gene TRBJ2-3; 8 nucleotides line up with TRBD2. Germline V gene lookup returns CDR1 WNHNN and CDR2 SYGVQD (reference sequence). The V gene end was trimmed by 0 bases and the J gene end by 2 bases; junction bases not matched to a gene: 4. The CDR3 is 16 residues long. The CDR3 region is CASSESSSGYTDTQYF. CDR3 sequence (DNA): TGCGCCAGCAGTGAGTCGTCTAGCGGGTACACAGATACGCAGTATTTT.

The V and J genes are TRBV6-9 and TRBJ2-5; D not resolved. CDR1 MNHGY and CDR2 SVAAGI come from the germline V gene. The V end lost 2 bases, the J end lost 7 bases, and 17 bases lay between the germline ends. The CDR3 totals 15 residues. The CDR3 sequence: CASSYATTQRGTQYF. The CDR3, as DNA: TGTGCCAGCAGTTATGCGACGACGCAACGAGGGACCCAGTACTTC.